This T cell receptor beta chain was profiled in a study of cytomegalovirus exposure and HLA in healthy donors. Germline values: CDR1 MDHEN, CDR2 SYDVKM. Trimming removed 7 bases from V and 2 bases from J, with 15 bases in between. The CDR3 sequence is 14 residues long. This clone occurred a few times. What it binds is not known. In the PCR, 60 Vbeta and 13 Jbeta primers were used. In the authors' workflow: Later analysis identified around 85 million unique TCR beta chains, approximately 11 million shared. The repertoire was sequenced with immunoSEQ multiplex PCR; TCRdb's copy has only in-frame clones and lacks some. Clone size and the V and J calls come from that table; the DNA yielded D and trimming. The sample has about 120,000 clones; around three quarters are singletons. Whole-study findings and limits: Clonal expansion was found to be greater in HLA-associated TCR beta chains than in equally common others in a later analysis.

Sequences were obtained from PBMCs. The clonotype comes from a woman aged 18-29 years in good health and CMV-seropositive. The rearrangement joins TRBV28 to TRBJ2-7; possible D gene TRBD1, 6 bases. CDR3 sequence reads: CASTLYRAPYEQYF. The CDR3 nucleotides read TGTGCCAGCACACTCTACAGGGCTCCCTACGAGCAGTACTTC.